The clone carrying this T cell receptor (beta chain) appeared a single time. V gave up 6 bases and J gave up 6 bases; unmatched junction bases: 8. Germline V CDR1 and CDR2: MNHNY, SVGAGI (reference sequence). This CDR3 region has 14 residues. Using immunoSEQ multiplex PCR, the repertoire was profiled, and TCRdb retains in-frame clones only, with some absent. The sample records around 99,000 clones, around 92% being singletons. This record comes from a study of T cell changes during pregnancy in multiple sclerosis. The V and J genes are TRBV6-6 and TRBJ2-1; 7 bases match TRBD2. The TCR sequence derives from a female donor with multiple sclerosis, enrolled in a pregnancy study. The specimen was peripheral blood, collected in the first trimester of pregnancy. CDR3 DNA sequence: TGTGCCAGCAGCCGAAAGGGCGGGGGCAATGAGCAGTTCTTC. Translation: CASSRKGGGNEQFF.